This TCR beta chain came from a study of vaccination effects on CD4 cells after COVID-19 (dated by TCRdb to between 2021 and 2022). Describing the broader study: Each participant received two doses of an mRNA SARS-CoV-2 vaccine, either BNT162b2 or mRNA-1273. Altogether, some 10 COVID-19 convalescent patients and several SARS-CoV-2-naive healthy vaccine recipients made up the full study. In both COVID-19 convalescent patients and infection-naive vaccine recipients, the study compared SARS-CoV-2 spike-specific CD4+ TCR repertoires from before mRNA vaccination with those from after it. Cultures from other donors in the study were sequenced with the Oncomine TCR Beta short-read assay on an Illumina iSeq 100. The full study reports these points: The study was limited by a small number of convalescent patients and lacked early post-infection timepoints. In healthy vaccine recipients, vaccine-induced clones were almost all SARS-CoV-2 mono-reactive, with only 1 of 255 being cross-reactive with common cold coronaviruses. Marked clonal contraction was observed in both infection-induced and vaccine-induced clones at late post-vaccination timepoints, consistent with waning T cell responses.

Receptor libraries were prepared by the immunoSEQ multiplex PCR assay. DNA from the cultured and isolated CD4+ T cells underwent TCR beta CDR3 sequencing. The authors' pipeline ran thus. Non-productive TCR sequences were discarded, and reads were trimmed to the CDR3 region, with only CDR3s of 7 or more amino acids retained. The MANAFEST web app was used to identify antigen-specific clonotypes by comparing expansion in peptide wells with expansion in reference cultures. To be called positive, a clone needed expansion at FDR<0.05 compared with the reference and with all other wells, an odds ratio greater than 5, and a frequency greater than 0.1% in two replicate wells. A clonotype was called cross-reactive if it was significantly expanded both in SARS-CoV-2 spike wells and in at least one common cold coronavirus spike condition. Levenshtein distance calculated with the stringdist R package was used to assess CDR3 similarity, and unrooted trees were constructed with ape in R 3.6.1. TCRdb stores this immuneACCESS table with in-frame sequences only. Part of the clones is absent; in the studies checked, under half of the shortfall reflects unresolved V genes, and no reason is known for the rest. V, J and clone size were drawn from that table, and D and trimming were deduced from the DNA. The sample data list tens of thousands of clones, and around 76% of these were observed just once. Of the sample, approximately 1.7% is held by the ten largest clones.

The ViraFEST assay stimulated PBMC with viral peptide pools and then used TCR sequencing to identify antigen-specific CD4+ T cell clonotypes by expansion. After around 11 days of culture, CD4+ T cells were isolated with the EasySep CD4+ T cell isolation kit. None of the healthy vaccine recipients had a prior SARS-CoV-2 infection, which was confirmed by nucleocapsid antibody tests that came back negative both before and after vaccination. Roughly 1.9 million PBMC per well were cultured with 9 to 10 ug/ml peptides in IMDM containing about 5% human AB serum, around 10 IU/ml IL-2 and gentamicin. Half of the culture medium was replaced with fresh IL-2-containing medium on days 3 and 7. Unless noted otherwise, every peptide stimulation condition was cultured in triplicate wells. PBMC were separated from whole blood using Ficoll-Paque Plus gradient centrifugation and were then either cryopreserved at -140C or used fresh. The overlapping peptide pools covered the spike proteins of SARS-CoV-2 and of the common cold coronaviruses HCoV-NL63, HCoV-OC43 and HCoV-229E. Genomic DNA was extracted from cultured CD4+ T cells with the QIAamp micro DNA kit.

On this clone: Its cognate antigen has yet to be identified. It has no much larger one-base neighbor in the sample; base qualities were not kept.

V trim: 8 bases; J trim: 1 base; unmatched bases: 1. The CDR3 numbers 15 residues from cysteine through phenylalanine. The CDR3 DNA has 45 bases and is translated from base 1. Sequences MDHEN (CDR1) and SYDVKM (CDR2) are obtained from the germline V gene. Sequencing used CD4+ T cells from PBMCs cultured with HCoV-229E spike peptides, obtained before COVID-19 vaccination. Per the publication, the cell subset or site label means: HCoV-229E spike overlapping peptide pool stimulation. The chain joins TRBV28 to TRBJ2-1; 14 bases in the junction line up with TRBD2. This TCR derives from a human donor who received a COVID-19 vaccine. The CDR3 reads CASRTSGRSYNEQFF. The sequence in DNA is TGTGCCAGCCGGACTAGCGGGAGGTCCTACAATGAGCAGTTCTTC.